These T cell receptor beta chains were read from a single sample in a study of regulatory T cells in long-lasting Graves disease. TCRdb reprocessed the multiplex PCR reads with MiXCR, giving one entry per CDR3 protein. The sample gives approximately 210,000 distinct CDR3 sequences, about a sixth of which show up once; 22% is in the top ten. Sequenced here: peripheral blood mononuclear cells (PBMCs), sampled at new diagnosis, from a patient treated with antithyroid drugs. The receptors here all came from a female donor with Graves disease. CDR3s include the opening cysteine and the closing phenylalanine or tryptophan.

v_call | cdr3_aa
TRBV18 | CASSPNIDRNQPQHF
TRBV6-2/TRBV6-3 | CASGSLAGIEQYF
TRBV18 | CASSPFPGSSTDTQYF
TRBV12-3/TRBV12-4 | CASSPGPDNTGELFF
TRBV2 | CASGQGNNSPLHF
TRBV18 | CASSADRAGGSPLHF
TRBV7-3 | CASSLSHRGVAGEQFF
TRBV28 | CASRPSGPQETQYF
TRBV9 | CASSVEGTSPEQYF
TRBV29-1 | CSVAVQGGETQYF
TRBV20-1 | CSARPELGLAGGNEQFF
TRBV27 | CASGSQGGASEAFF
TRBV24-1 | CATSGGKNYGYTF
TRBV2 | CAIGLAGVETQYF
TRBV20-1 | CSASSPDSFYNEQFF
TRBV11-2 | CASSRPLAVEQFF
TRBV20-1 | CSVPTSGTYEQYF
TRBV12-3/TRBV12-4 | CASSLGTLPTDTQYF
TRBV28 | CASSAGGANEKLFF
TRBV2 | CASRGAGGQDEQFF
TRBV12-3/TRBV12-4 | CASSLAWEQYF
TRBV9 | CASSLGWGLAGEQYF
TRBV6-1 | CASSEAPGPENIQYF
TRBV5-1 | CASSWGRGAKNIQYF
TRBV2 | CASSEGWGTGNTIYF
TRBV28 | CASRKGLARADEQFF
TRBV5-1 | CASSGGTSRANEQFF
TRBV2 | CASAPGNSYEQYF
TRBV18 | CASSPLGGRQDEQYF
TRBV19 | CASSRGRANTQYF